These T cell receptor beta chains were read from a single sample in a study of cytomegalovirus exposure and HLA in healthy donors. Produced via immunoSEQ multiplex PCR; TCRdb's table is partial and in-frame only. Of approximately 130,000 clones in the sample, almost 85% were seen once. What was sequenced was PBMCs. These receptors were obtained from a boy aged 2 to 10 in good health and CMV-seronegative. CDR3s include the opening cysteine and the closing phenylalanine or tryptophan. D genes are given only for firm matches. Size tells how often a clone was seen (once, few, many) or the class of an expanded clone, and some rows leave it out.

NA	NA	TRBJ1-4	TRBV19	TGTGCCAGTAGTTTGGACACCACAAGTGAAAAACTGTTTTTT	CASSLDTTSEKLFF
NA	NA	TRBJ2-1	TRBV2	TGTGCCAGCAGTGAAGCGCGGAACGTGAGACAGAAAAACAATGAGCAGTTCTTC	CASSEARNVRQKNNEQFF
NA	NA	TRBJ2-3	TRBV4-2	TGTGCCAGCAGCCAAGATCGAGACGGGGGATCAGATACGCAGTATTTT	CASSQDRDGGSDTQYF
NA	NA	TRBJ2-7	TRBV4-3	TGCGCCAGCAGCCAAGATCTGGGCCTCAACGAGCAGTACTTC	CASSQDLGLNEQYF
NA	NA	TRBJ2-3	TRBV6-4	TGTGCCAGCAGTGAAGCGGTCACCGGGCCAGATACGCAGTATTTT	CASSEAVTGPDTQYF
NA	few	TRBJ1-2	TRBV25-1	TGTGCCAGCAGTGAATCCACAGGACCCAACTATGGCTACACCTTC	CASSESTGPNYGYTF
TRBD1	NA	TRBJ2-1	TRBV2	TGTGCCAGCGCGGGGACAGGTTCAAATGAGCAGTTCTTC	CASAGTGSNEQFF
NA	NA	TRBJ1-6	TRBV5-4	TGTGCCAGCAACTTGGGAAGTAGCTCCTATAATTCACCCCTCCACTTT	CASNLGSSSYNSPLHF
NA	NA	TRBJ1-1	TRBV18	TGTGCCAGCTCACCCCTCGAGGGACTCGGGTCTTTCTTT	CASSPLEGLGSFF
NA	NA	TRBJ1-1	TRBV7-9	TGTGCCAGCAGCTTAGTGGGCCAGATCATGAACACTGAAGCTTTCTTT	CASSLVGQIMNTEAFF
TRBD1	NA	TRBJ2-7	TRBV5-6	TGTGCCAGCAGCTTGGTACAGGGGAGCTCCTACGAGCAGTACTTC	CASSLVQGSSYEQYF
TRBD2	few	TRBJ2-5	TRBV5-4	TGTGCCAGCAGCCCTCGACTAGCGGGAGAGACCCAGTACTTC	CASSPRLAGETQYF
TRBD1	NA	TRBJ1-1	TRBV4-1	TGCGCCAGCAGCCTATTAGCAGGGGGCGACGTTAGAGTTGAAGCTTTCTTT	CASSLLAGGDVRVEAFF